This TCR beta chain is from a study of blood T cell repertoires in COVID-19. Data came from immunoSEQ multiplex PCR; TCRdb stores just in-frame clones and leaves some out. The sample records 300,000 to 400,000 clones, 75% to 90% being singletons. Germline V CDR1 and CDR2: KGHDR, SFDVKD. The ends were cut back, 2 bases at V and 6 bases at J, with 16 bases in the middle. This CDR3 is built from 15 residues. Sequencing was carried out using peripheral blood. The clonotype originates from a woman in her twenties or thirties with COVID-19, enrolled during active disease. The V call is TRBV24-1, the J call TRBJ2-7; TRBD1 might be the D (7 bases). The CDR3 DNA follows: TGTGCCACCAGTGATTCCCAGACAGGGAGGAGCGAGCAGTACTTC. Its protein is CATSDSQTGRSEQYF.